The clone carrying this T cell receptor (beta chain) was found many times. Its antigen is not known. TCRdb re-called the 5' RACE reads with MiXCR, one entry per CDR3 protein. The sample holds roughly 250,000 distinct CDR3 sequences, around 7.8% seen once. The data stem from a study of CD8 T cells in ankylosing spondylitis. Study results and limitations: Reportedly, significant enrichment of disease-linked clones occurred in matched ankylosing spondylitis synovial fluid.

Germline V gives CDR1 MNHEY, CDR2 SVGEGT. The V gene lost 2 bases and the J gene lost 6 bases, with 10 bases spanning the gap. The length of the CDR3 is 14 residues. The chain has TRBV6-2 or TRBV6-3 and TRBJ2-2, with D perhaps TRBD2 (5 bases). The sample was blood, either unsorted or a sorted T cell fraction (not recorded which). The sequence derives from a male donor with ankylosing spondylitis or in good health (not recorded which). CDR3 amino acids: CASSYGLEAGELFF. For the CDR3, the DNA is TGTGCCAGCAGTTACGGACTGGAGGCCGGGGAGCTGTTTTTT.